The rows below give T cell receptor beta chains drawn from one sample of a study of beta chain features in type 1 diabetes. Clones were sequenced by immunoSEQ multiplex PCR, and TCRdb holds only the in-frame ones, with some missing. The sample includes hundreds of thousands of clones, around 12% of them seen just once. Sequencing was carried out using naive CD4+ T cells from blood. The receptors shown here come from a woman aged 18-29 years with type 1 diabetes. The CDR3 runs from the conserved cysteine through the conserved F or W.

v_call,j_call,cdr3_aa
TRBV5-4,TRBJ2-2,CASSASGGLNTGELFF
TRBV28,TRBJ2-2,CASSPSIAGDVPGELFF
TRBV11-2,TRBJ1-2,CASSRGQGSGYTF
TRBV6-5,TRBJ1-2,CASSRQGGGYTF
TRBV19,TRBJ1-5,CASQIGGSSNQPQHF
TRBV9,TRBJ2-1,CASSAGQGGYNEQFF
TRBV18,TRBJ1-1,CASSPGLERAFF
TRBV9,TRBJ1-1,CASSPRGLWEEAFF
TRBV4-3,TRBJ2-5,CASSQGGFSGGAETQYF
TRBV11-2,TRBJ1-5,CASRPTRAGQPQHF
TRBV11-3,TRBJ2-5,CASSLHSSGGSETQYF
TRBV15,TRBJ2-3,CATSRDGGNRRSDTQYF
TRBV19,TRBJ1-5,CASSILGQKYNQPQHF
TRBV18,TRBJ2-5,CASSPDGQETQYF
TRBV25-1,TRBJ2-3,CASSDTGGTDTQYF
TRBV6-5,TRBJ2-7,CASSRTGFNEQYF
TRBV5-1,TRBJ1-6,CASRPWGEANYNSPLHF
TRBV28,TRBJ2-3,CAIEREGGTDTQYF
TRBV7-2,TRBJ2-7,CASSLAPSGGAYEQYF
TRBV7-9,TRBJ2-5,CASSPGQGKETQYF
TRBV11-2,TRBJ2-4,CASSSPLGGNIQYF
TRBV4-1,TRBJ2-7,CASSQGGLAGPYYEQYF
TRBV4-3,TRBJ2-1,CASSQEAPPVWDSHEQFF
TRBV5-1,TRBJ2-3,CASSPAGTSADTQYF
TRBV7-9,TRBJ2-3,CASSATLAGGLRTDTQYF
TRBV29-1,TRBJ2-3,CSVAQGAPTDTQYF
TRBV29-1,TRBJ2-1,CSVGRQGAVFSYNEQFF
TRBV29-1,TRBJ2-7,CSVFVPGLRNSGIYEQYF
TRBV27,TRBJ1-4,CASSKTGGGEKLFF